This entry lists 10 T cell receptor beta chains sequenced from one sample in a study of blood T cell repertoires in COVID-19. Sequencing used immunoSEQ multiplex PCR; TCRdb keeps in-frame clones, though not all of them. The profile shows under 250,000 clones, 85% to 90% of them singletons. The sample taken for sequencing was peripheral blood. The receptors here all came from a man aged 25-40 years with COVID-19, enrolled during active disease.

The chain uses TRBV7-2 and TRBJ2-1; TRBD1 might be the D (6 bases). The germline V and J ends were trimmed by 5 bases and 8 bases, with 13 bases remaining between them. Germline V lookup: CDR1 SGHTA, CDR2 FQGNSA. There are 13 residues in the CDR3. CDR3 in amino acids: CASSALPGDEQFF. DNA of the CDR3: TGTGCCAGCAGCGCCCTGCCAGGGGATGAGCAGTTCTTC.

This clone showed up just a few times. The rearrangement uses TRBV5-5 and TRBJ2-5; D is ambiguous. This CDR3 spans 13 amino acids. V was cut by 3 bases and J by 2 bases, with 8 bases left in between. Germline CDR1 reads SGHKS; CDR2 reads YYEKEE (reference sequence). Here the CDR3 reads CASSYLYQETQYF. The CDR3 DNA is TGTGCCAGCAGCTACTTGTATCAAGAGACCCAGTACTTC.

A remark on this clone: It is unclear where the CDR3 begins or ends on the DNA, so no DNA is shown, and the CDR3 is as TCRdb lists it. The chain links TRBV2 to TRBJ1-1; TRBD1 is the table's D call and was not checked against the DNA. Germline assignment: CDR1 SNHLY and CDR2 FYNNEI. The CDR3 contains 13 residues when both ends are counted. CDR3 residues: CASILGQGVNPFF.

The chain has TRBV28 and TRBJ1-1, with TRBD1 matching over 8 bases. Germline trimming cut 3 bases from V and 2 bases from J; bases unmatched to any gene: 5. There are 15 residues in the CDR3. The germline V gene encodes CDR1 MDHEN and CDR2 SYDVKM. In nucleotides, the CDR3 is TGTGCCAGCAGTTTCCCCGACAGGGGCAACACTGAAGCTTTCTTT. Residues: CASSFPDRGNTEAFF.

This chain connects TRBV19 to TRBJ1-5; maybe TRBD1 (6 bases). V dropped 6 bases and J dropped 2 bases, with 14 bases sitting between them. The CDR3 is made up of 15 amino acids. Germline CDR1 and CDR2: LNHDA and SQIVND (reference sequence). CDR3 residues: CASSPGTRGNQPQHF. CDR3 nucleotide sequence: TGTGCCAGTAGCCCTGGGACAAGAGGCAATCAGCCCCAGCATTTT. Drawing the rest from reference TRBV19 and TRBJ1-5, the complete variable domain is DGGITQSPKYLFRKEGQNVTLSCEQNLNHDAMYWYRQDPGQGLRLIYYSQIVNDFQKGDIAEGYSVSREKKESFPLTVTSAQKNPTAFYLCASSPGTRGNQPQHFGDGTRLSIL.

The V call is TRBV28, the J call TRBJ1-2; weak D call: TRBD1 (5 bases). V dropped 5 bases and J dropped 4 bases, with 14 bases sitting between them. The CDR3 runs 14 residues. CDR1 MDHEN and CDR2 SYDVKM come from the germline V gene. DNA for the CDR3: TGTGCCAGCAGTCCCGGGGGGTCGGGCTATGGCTACACCTTC. Protein product: CASSPGGSGYGYTF.

The DNA for the CDR3 is TGTGCCACCAGCTCAAGTACAGGGGGTGTCTGGCGTAGGCGAAATAGCAATCAGCCCCAGCATTTT. Translation: CATSSSTGGVWRRRNSNQPQHF. V usage is TRBV15 and J usage is TRBJ1-5; 8 nucleotides align to TRBD1. Germline V gene sequence: CDR1 LNHNV, CDR2 YYDKDF (reference sequence). The CDR3 spans 22 residues. The J segment lost 0 bases and the V segment lost 5 bases, leaving 24 bases of the junction unmatched.

The chain has TRBV2 and TRBJ2-3, with D maybe TRBD2 (7 bases). Trimming took 6 bases from V and 2 from J, leaving 18 bases between them. Germline V gene lookup returns CDR1 SNHLY and CDR2 FYNNEI. The CDR3 is 16 amino acids. The CDR3 loop is CASSKGEGGVTDTQYF. Written as DNA, the CDR3 is TGTGCCAGCAGCAAGGGAGAAGGGGGGGTCACAGATACGCAGTATTTT.

The V gene is TRBV12-3 or TRBV12-4, the J gene TRBJ1-2; TRBD1 might be the D (6 bases). Trimming removed 4 bases at V and 2 bases at J, with 8 bases between. This CDR3 contains 13 residues. CDR3 residues: CASSSGQNYGYTF. In nucleotides, the CDR3 is TGTGCCAGCAGTTCCGGACAGAACTATGGCTACACCTTC.

This chain connects TRBV6-5 to TRBJ2-2; no clear D. This CDR3 spans 12 amino acids. Germline CDR1 and CDR2: MNHEY and SVGAGI. V shed 3 bases and J shed 6 bases, with 5 bases lying between them. CDR3 amino acids: CASSYISGELFF. CDR3 nucleotide sequence: TGTGCCAGCAGTTATATATCCGGGGAGCTGTTTTTT.